There are a few counts of the clone carrying this TCR beta chain. The germline CDR1 and CDR2 sequences are LGHDT and YNNKEL (reference sequence). This CDR3 has 13 amino acids. Germline trimming cut 4 bases from V and 15 bases from J; bases unmatched to any gene: 9. In the study's own analysis: Cell counts per sample came from amplifying reference gene primers. Data came from immunoSEQ multiplex PCR; TCRdb stores just in-frame clones and leaves some out. V and J calls and clone size are copied from that table; D and trimming were computed from the DNA. The sample shows almost 90,000 clones, 90% of them seen only once. The data belong to a study of blood T cell repertoires in COVID-19. Study summary: From the United States, Italy and Spain came samples of acute and convalescent COVID-19.

A Seattle source enrolled patients during active infection and followed them longitudinally. The V and J genes are TRBV3-1 (or the pseudogene TRBV3-2) and TRBJ2-1, with TRBD2 matching 10 bases. The clonotype was recovered from a man aged 18 to 30 with COVID-19, enrolled during active disease. The sample comprised peripheral blood. This chain's CDR3 is CASSRGLAVSLFF. The CDR3 DNA is TGTGCCAGCAGCCGCGGACTAGCGGTTAGTCTGTTCTTC.